This note documents a single T cell receptor beta chain sequence. Its antigen is undetermined. The data belong to a study of shared clonotypes between healthy human individuals. Study findings and constraints: Enrolling few donors narrowed the genetic and exposure-history diversity that was represented. Shared clonotypes: 4.5% to 6% naive CD4, roughly 3.8% naive CD8, over 2% memory CD4, approximately 0.37% memory CD8.

Only CD45RO-negative cells positively selected for CCR7 counted as naive CD8 cells, so terminally differentiated effector memory CD45RA+ cells were excluded. The CDR3 loop spans 15 amino acids. Trimming removed 10 bases from V and 0 bases from J, with 16 bases in between. CDR1 and CDR2 (germline): SNHLY, FYNNEI. Sorted-subset replicate PCRs used roughly 220 ng DNA, 30,000 or so T cell genomes. Using immunoSEQ multiplex PCR, the repertoire was profiled, and TCRdb retains in-frame clones only, with some absent. Counted here are around 2,000,000 clones, about 95% occurring once; the ten biggest clones make up approximately 1%.

The rearrangement links TRBV2 to TRBJ2-1; tentative D call: TRBD2 (6 bases). This TCR was sampled from a young man in good health. Source material: naive CD8+ T cells sorted from blood. In nucleotides, the CDR3 is TGTGCCACCGCGGGGTTTCATAGCTCCTACAATGAGCAGTTCTTC. Translating gives CATAGFHSSYNEQFF. The full variable domain, in which reference TRBV2 and TRBJ2-1 provide the parts outside the CDR3, is EPEVTQTPSHQVTQMGQEVILRCVPISNHLYFYWYRQILGQKVEFLVSFYNNEISEKSEIFDDQFSVERPDGSNFTLKIRSTKLEDSAMYFCATAGFHSSYNEQFFGPGTRLTVL.